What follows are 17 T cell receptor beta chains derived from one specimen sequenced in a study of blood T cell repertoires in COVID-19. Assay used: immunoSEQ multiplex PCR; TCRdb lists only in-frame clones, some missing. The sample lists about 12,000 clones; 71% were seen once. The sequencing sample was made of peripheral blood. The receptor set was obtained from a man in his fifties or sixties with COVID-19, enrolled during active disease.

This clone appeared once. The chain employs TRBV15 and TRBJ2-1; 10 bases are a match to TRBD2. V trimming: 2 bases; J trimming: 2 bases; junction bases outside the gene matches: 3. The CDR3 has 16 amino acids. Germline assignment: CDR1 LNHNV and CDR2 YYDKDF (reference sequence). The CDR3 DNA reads TGTGCCACCAGCAGATCCGGGACTAGCGCCTACAATGAGCAGTTCTTC. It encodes CATSRSGTSAYNEQFF.

CDR3 coding DNA: TGTGCCATCAGTGAGGCCGGGTCATGGTTCTTC. It specifies CAISEAGSWFF. The chain combines TRBV10-3 with TRBJ2-1; unclear D gene. With 2 bases removed from V and 15 bases from J, the gap between germline ends came to 11 bases. Germline CDR1 ENHRY, CDR2 SYGVKD. The CDR3 has 11 residues.

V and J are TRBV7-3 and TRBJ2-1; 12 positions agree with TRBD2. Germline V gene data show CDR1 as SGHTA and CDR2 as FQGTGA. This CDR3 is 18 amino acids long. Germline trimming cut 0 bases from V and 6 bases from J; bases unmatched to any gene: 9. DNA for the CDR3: TGTGCCAGCAGCTTAACACTTCTAGCGGGAGGGCTGGGCAATGAGCAGTTCTTC. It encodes CASSLTLLAGGLGNEQFF.

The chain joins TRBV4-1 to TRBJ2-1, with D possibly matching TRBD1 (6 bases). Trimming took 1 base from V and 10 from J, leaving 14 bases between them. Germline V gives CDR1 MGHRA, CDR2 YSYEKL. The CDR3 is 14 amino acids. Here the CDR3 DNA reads TGCGCCAGCAGCCAAGGGGGGCAATCGGGCGAGCAGTTCTTC. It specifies CASSQGGQSGEQFF.

CDR3 sequence (DNA): TGTGCCAGCAGTGAGAGCTGGGGACAGGGGGACCAAGAGACCCAGTACTTC. It specifies CASSESWGQGDQETQYF. The chain couples TRBV6-1 to TRBJ2-5; 11 bases line up with TRBD1. Trimming at V came to 3 bases and at J to 0 bases, leaving 6 bases not matched to a gene. Germline-derived CDR1 and CDR2 are MNHNS and SASEGT. The length of the CDR3 is 17 residues.

The DNA for the CDR3 is TGTGCCAGCAGTTTTGGGGACAGGCAGAATTCACCCCTCCACTTT. Residues: CASSFGDRQNSPLHF. The chain carries TRBV28 and TRBJ1-6; 8 bases fit TRBD1. Germline lookup yields CDR1 MDHEN and CDR2 SYDVKM. Unmatched junction bases numbered 5, after V lost 3 bases and J lost 7 bases. This CDR3 has 15 amino acids.

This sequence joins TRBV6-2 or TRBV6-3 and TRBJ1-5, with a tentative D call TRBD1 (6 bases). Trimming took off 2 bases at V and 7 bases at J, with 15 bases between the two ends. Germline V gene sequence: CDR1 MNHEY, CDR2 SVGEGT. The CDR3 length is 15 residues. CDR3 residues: CASSYALGGGQPQHF. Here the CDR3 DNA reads TGTGCCAGCAGTTACGCTTTAGGGGGAGGGCAGCCCCAGCATTTT.

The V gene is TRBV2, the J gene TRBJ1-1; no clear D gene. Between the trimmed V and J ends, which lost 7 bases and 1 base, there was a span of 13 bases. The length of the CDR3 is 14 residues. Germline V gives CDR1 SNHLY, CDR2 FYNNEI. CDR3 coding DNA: TGTGCCAGCACCCCTCTTTGGCAGAACACTGAAGCTTTCTTT. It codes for CASTPLWQNTEAFF. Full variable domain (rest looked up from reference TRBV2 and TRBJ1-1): EPEVTQTPSHQVTQMGQEVILRCVPISNHLYFYWYRQILGQKVEFLVSFYNNEISEKSEIFDDQFSVERPDGSNFTLKIRSTKLEDSAMYFCASTPLWQNTEAFFGQGTRLTVV.

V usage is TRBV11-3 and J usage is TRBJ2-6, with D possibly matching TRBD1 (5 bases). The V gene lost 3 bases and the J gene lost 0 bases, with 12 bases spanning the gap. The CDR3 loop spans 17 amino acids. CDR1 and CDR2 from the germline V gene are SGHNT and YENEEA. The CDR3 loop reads CASSFRASSSGANVLTF. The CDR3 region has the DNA TGTGCCAGCAGCTTCAGGGCCAGTAGCTCTGGGGCCAACGTCCTGACTTTC.

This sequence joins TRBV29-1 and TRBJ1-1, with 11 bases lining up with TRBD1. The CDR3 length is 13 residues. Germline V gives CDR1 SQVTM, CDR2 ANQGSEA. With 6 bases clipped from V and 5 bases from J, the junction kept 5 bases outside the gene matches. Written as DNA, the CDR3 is TGCAGCGTCCGGGACAGGGGGGGTACTGAAGCTTTCTTT. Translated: CSVRDRGGTEAFF.

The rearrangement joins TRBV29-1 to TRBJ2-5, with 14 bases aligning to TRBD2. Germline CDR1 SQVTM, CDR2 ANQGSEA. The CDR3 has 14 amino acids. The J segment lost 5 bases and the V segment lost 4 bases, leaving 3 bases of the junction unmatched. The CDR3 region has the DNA TGCAGCGTTGGACTAGCGGGAGGGTGGGAGACCCAGTACTTC. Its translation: CSVGLAGGWETQYF. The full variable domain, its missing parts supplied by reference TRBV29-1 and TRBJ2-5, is SAVISQKPSRDICQRGTSLTIQCQVDSQVTMMFWYRQQPGQSLTLIATANQGSEATYESGFVIDKFPISRPNLTFSTLTVSNMSPEDSSIYLCSVGLAGGWETQYFGPGTRLLVL.

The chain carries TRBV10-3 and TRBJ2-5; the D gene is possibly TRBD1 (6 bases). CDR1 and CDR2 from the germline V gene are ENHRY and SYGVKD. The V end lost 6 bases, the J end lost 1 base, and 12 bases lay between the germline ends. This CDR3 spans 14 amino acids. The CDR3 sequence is CAIRKDRTQETQYF. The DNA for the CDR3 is TGTGCCATCAGGAAGGACAGAACCCAAGAGACCCAGTACTTC.

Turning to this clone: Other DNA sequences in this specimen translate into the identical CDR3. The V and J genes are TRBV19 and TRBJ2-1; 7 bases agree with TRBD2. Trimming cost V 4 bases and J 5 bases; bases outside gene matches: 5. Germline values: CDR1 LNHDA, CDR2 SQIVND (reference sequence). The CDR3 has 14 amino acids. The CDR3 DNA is TGTGCCAGTAGTAGGGGGGGACGGAACAATGAGCAGTTCTTC. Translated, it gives CASSRGGRNNEQFF.

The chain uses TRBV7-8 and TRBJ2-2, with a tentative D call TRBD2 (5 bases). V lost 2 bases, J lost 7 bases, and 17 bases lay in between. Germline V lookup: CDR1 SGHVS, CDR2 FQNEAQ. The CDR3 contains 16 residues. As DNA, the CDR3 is TGTGCCAGCAGCTTAATAGTACGCGGGTTGGGCGGGGAGCTGTTTTTT. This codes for CASSLIVRGLGGELFF.

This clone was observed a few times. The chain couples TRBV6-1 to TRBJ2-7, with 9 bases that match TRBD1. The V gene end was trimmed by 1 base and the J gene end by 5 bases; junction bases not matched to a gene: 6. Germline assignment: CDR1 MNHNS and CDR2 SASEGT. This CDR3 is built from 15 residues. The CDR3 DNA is TGTGCCAGCAGTGAAGACGGGACAGGGTCCAACGAGCAGTACTTC. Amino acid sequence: CASSEDGTGSNEQYF.

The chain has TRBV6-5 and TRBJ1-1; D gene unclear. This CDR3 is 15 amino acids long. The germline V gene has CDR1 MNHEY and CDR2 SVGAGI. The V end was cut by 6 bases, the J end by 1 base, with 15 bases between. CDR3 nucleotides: TGTGCCAGCAGCCTACAGCTTACCACGAACACTGAAGCTTTCTTT. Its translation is CASSLQLTTNTEAFF.

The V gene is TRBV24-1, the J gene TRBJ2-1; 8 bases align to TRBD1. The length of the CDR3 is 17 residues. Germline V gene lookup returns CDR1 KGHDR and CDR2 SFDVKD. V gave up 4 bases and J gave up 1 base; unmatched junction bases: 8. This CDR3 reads CATSEPGGKGSYNEQFF. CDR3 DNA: TGTGCCACCAGTGAACCAGGGGGCAAAGGATCCTACAATGAGCAGTTCTTC.